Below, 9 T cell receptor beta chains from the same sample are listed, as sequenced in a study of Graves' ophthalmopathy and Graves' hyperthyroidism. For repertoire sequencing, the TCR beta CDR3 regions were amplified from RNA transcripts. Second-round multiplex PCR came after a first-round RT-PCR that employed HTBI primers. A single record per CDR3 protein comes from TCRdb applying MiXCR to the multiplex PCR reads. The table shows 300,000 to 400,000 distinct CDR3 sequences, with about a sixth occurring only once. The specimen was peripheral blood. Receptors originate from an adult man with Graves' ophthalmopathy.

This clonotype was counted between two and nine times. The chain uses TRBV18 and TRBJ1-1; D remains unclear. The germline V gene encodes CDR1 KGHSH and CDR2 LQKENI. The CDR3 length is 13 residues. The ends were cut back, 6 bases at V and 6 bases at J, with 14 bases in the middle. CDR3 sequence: CASSLNRAAEAFF. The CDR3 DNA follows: TGTGCCAGCTCTCTCAACCGGGCAGCTGAAGCTTTCTTT.

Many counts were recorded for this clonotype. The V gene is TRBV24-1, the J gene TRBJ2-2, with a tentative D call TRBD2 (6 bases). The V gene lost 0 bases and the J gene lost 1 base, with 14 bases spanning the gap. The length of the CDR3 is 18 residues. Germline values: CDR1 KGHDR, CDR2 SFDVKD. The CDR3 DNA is TGTGCCACCAGTGATTTGCCGACCGGGGGACGGAACACCGGGGAGCTGTTTTTT. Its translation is CATSDLPTGGRNTGELFF.

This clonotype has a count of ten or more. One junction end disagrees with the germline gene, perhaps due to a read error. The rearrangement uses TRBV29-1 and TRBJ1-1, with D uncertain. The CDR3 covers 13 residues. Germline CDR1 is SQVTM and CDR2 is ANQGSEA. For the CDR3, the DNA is TGCAGCGTTGAAGATCACGTGAACGCTGAAGCTTTCTTT. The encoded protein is CSVEDHVNAEAFF.

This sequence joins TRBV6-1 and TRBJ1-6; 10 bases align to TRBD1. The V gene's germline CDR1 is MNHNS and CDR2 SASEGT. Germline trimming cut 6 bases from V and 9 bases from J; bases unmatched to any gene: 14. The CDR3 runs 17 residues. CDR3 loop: CASRRPYQGQGFSPLHF. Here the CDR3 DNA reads TGTGCCAGCAGGCGCCCGTACCAGGGACAGGGGTTTTCACCCCTCCACTTT.

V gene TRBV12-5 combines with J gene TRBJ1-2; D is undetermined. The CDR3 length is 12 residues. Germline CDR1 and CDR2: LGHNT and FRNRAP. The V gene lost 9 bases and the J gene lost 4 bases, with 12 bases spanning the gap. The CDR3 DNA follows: TGTGCTAGCCAAGAGGGCGGCTATGGCTACACCTTC. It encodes CASQEGGYGYTF.

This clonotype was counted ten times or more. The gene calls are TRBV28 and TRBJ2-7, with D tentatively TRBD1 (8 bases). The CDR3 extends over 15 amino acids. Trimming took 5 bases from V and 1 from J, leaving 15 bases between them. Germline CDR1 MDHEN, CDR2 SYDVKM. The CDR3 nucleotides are TGTGCCAGCAGTGCCGGACAGGGACTATCCTACGAGCAGTACTTC. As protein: CASSAGQGLSYEQYF.

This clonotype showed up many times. The CDR3 is CASSYAPTYEQYF. CDR3 sequence (DNA): TGTGCCAGCAGTTACGCACCGACCTACGAGCAGTACTTC. V usage is TRBV6-5 and J usage is TRBJ2-7; D ambiguous. The CDR3 length is 13 residues. Germline loops: CDR1 MNHEY, CDR2 SVGAGI. V lost 2 bases to trimming and J lost 2 bases, with 7 bases between them.

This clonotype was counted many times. The CDR3 spells CASSQGSGSYEQYF. DNA for the CDR3: TGTGCCAGCAGCCAGGGCTCTGGGTCCTACGAGCAGTACTTC. This chain uses TRBV3-1 with TRBJ2-7; D gene uncertain. This CDR3 spans 14 amino acids. V was shortened by 3 bases and J by 1 base, with 10 bases between the two germline ends. Germline CDR1 is LGHDT and CDR2 is YNNKEL (reference sequence).

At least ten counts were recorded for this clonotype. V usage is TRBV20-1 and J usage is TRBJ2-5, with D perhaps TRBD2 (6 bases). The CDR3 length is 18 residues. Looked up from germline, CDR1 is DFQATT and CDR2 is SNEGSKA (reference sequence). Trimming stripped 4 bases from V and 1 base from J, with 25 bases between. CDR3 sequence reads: CSATPRDSISPTQETQYF. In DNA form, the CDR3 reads TGCAGTGCTACGCCCCGGGACTCCATTTCACCCACCCAAGAGACCCAGTACTTC.